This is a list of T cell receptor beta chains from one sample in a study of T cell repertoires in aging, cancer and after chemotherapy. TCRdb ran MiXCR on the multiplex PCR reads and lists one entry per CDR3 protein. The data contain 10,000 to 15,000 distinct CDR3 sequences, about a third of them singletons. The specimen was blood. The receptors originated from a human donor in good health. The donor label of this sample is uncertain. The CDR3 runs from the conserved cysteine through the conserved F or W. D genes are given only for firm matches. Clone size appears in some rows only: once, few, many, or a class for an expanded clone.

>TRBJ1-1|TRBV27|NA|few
TGTGCCAGCAGCAATAGGGTTGAGAGGGGCACTGAAGCTTTCTTT
CASSNRVERGTEAFF
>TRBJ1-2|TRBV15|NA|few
TGTGCCACCAGCGCAACAAAACGTAGGAACTCCATACTCTATGGCTACACCTTC
CATSATKRRNSILYGYTF
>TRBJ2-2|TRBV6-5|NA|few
TGTGCCAGCAGTTACTCAATTTTGAACACCGGGGAGCTGTTTTTT
CASSYSILNTGELFF
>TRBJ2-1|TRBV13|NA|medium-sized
TGTGCCAGCAGCCGGAAGTGGGCTGAGCAGTTCTTC
CASSRKWAEQFF
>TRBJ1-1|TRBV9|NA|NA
TGTGCCAGCAGCGTAGCCCCAGAGAACACTGAAGCTTTCTTT
CASSVAPENTEAFF
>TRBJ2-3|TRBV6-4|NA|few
TGTGCGACAGCATCAGTTAGCACAGATACGCAGTATTTT
CATASVSTDTQYF
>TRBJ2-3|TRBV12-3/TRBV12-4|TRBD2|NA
TGTGCCAGCAGTTTTAGCGGGAGGGCTACGGATACGCAGTATTTT
CASSFSGRATDTQYF
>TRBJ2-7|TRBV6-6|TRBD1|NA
TGTGCCAGCAGTTACACCCGGACAGGGGGGGACGAGCAGTACTTC
CASSYTRTGGDEQYF
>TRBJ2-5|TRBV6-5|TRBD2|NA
TGTGCCAGCAGGGGACTAGCGAAAGAGACCCAGTACTTC
CASRGLAKETQYF
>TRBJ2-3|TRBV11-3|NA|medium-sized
TGTGCCAGTCTTGCGGGGGCGCAAACAGATACGCAGTATTTT
CASLAGAQTDTQYF
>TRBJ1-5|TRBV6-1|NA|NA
TGTGCCAGCAGTGTGCGGCGCAGTAGCAATCAGCCCCAGCATTTT
CASSVRRSSNQPQHF
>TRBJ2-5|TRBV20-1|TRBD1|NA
TGCAGTGTTCAGGATCGACAGGGGGGAACTGGGGAGACCCAGTACTTC
CSVQDRQGGTGETQYF
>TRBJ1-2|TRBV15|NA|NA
TGTGCCACCAGCACCCGTAGGGGGGGTAGCTATGGCTACACCTTC
CATSTRRGGSYGYTF
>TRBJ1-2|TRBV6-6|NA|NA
TGTGCCAGCAGTTACGGACTGACGAACTATGGCTACACCTTC
CASSYGLTNYGYTF
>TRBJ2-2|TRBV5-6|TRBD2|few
TGTGCCAGCAGCCCTCTGACTAGCGGCACCGGGGAGCTGTTTTTT
CASSPLTSGTGELFF
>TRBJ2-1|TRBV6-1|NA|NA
TGTGCCAGCAGTGAAGACGGCTACAATGAGCAGTTGTTC
CASSEDGYNEQLF
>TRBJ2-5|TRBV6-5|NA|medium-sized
TGTGCCAGCAGTTACGGGCGACTGGGCGAGACCCAGTACTTC
CASSYGRLGETQYF
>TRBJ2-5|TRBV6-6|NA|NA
TGTGCCAGCGCGGTAGGCGACATCGGGCGAGAGACCCAGTACTTC
CASAVGDIGRETQYF
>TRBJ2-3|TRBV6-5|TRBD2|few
TGTGCCAGCAGGGGAGCGGGGGGTCAAGGCTTGGATACGCAGTATTTT
CASRGAGGQGLDTQYF
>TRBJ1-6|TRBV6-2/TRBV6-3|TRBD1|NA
TGTGCCAGCAGTGACTCCGGGACAGGGGGCGCATCACCCCTCCACTTT
CASSDSGTGGASPLHF
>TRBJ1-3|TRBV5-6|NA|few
TGTGCCAGCAGCTTCCGGGGAGGAAACACCATATATTTT
CASSFRGGNTIYF
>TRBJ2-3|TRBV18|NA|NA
TGTGCCAGCTCACCACCCGAGCGGGTGGGAGATACGCAGTATTTT
CASSPPERVGDTQYF
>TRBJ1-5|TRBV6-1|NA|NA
TGTGCCAGCAGTGAAAGGGGGGTCCAGCCCCAGCATTTT
CASSERGVQPQHF
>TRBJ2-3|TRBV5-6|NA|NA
TGTGCCAGCAGCCCCTCTCACAATTCACAGTATTTT
CASSPSHNSQYF
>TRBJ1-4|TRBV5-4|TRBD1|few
TGTGCCAGCAGCTTGTCGCGACAGGGAAGCGAAAAACTGTTTTTT
CASSLSRQGSEKLFF
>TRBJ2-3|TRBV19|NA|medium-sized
TGTGCCAGTAGTTTGGGGGGAGCACGCACAGATACGCAGTATTTT
CASSLGGARTDTQYF
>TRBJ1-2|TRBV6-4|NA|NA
TGTGCCAGCAGTGTGGACAGTACACCCGACCTCTATGGCTACACCTTC
CASSVDSTPDLYGYTF
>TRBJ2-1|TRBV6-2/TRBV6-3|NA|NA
TGTGCCAGCAGTTACTGGGGGGACGGGTACAATGAGCAGTTCTTC
CASSYWGDGYNEQFF
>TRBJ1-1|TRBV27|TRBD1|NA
TGTGCCAGCGCGCACCAACAGGGGAGCACTGAAGCTTTCTTT
CASAHQQGSTEAFF
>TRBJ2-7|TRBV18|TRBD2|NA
TGTGCCAGCTCACCACGGGGGGGAAGCTCCTACGAGCAGTACTTC
CASSPRGGSSYEQYF
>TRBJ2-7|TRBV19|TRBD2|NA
TGTGTCAGTAGTAGGGGACTAGCGGTCGGGGAGCAGTACTTC
CVSSRGLAVGEQYF
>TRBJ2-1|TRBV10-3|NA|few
TGTGCCATCAGTGAGTCAGATCGGGGTAACAATGAGCAGTTCTTC
CAISESDRGNNEQFF
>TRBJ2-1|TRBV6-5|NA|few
TGTGCCAGCAGTTACTCGATAGGCGGTAGTGAGCAGTTCTTC
CASSYSIGGSEQFF
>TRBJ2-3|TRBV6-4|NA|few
TGTGCCAGCAGTGACACAGGCACAGATACGCAGTATTTT
CASSDTGTDTQYF
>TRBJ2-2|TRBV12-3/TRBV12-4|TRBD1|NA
TGTGCCAGCAAGAATTCGGGACAGGGGGATCCCGGGGAGCTGTTTTTT
CASKNSGQGDPGELFF
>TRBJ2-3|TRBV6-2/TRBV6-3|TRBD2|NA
TGTGCCAGCAGCAGAACTAGCGGGGGGTTAGATACGCAGTATTTT
CASSRTSGGLDTQYF
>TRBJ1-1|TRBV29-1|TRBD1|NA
TGCAGCGTTGGGGCCGGGACAGGTCTAGAAGCTTTCTTT
CSVGAGTGLEAFF
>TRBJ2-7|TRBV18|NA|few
TGTGCCAGCTCACCACCAGTGCACTCCTACGAGCAGTACTTC
CASSPPVHSYEQYF
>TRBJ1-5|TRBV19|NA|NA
TGTGCCAGTGCTGTATCGCCGGGACCGTACAATCAGCCCCAGCATTTT
CASAVSPGPYNQPQHF
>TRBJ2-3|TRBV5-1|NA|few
TGCGCCAGCAGCTTGGCGGGGGTCCACACAGATACGCAGTATTTT
CASSLAGVHTDTQYF
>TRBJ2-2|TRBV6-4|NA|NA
TGTGCCAGCAGTGACGGATATACCGGGGAGCTGTTTTTT
CASSDGYTGELFF
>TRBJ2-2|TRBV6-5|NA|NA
TGTGCCAGCAGTTACTCCGTCGGGCGGACCACCGGGGAGCTGTTTTTT
CASSYSVGRTTGELFF
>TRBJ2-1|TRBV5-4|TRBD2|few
TGTGCCAGCAGCTTGGCTAGCGGTTACTACAATGAGCAGTTCTTC
CASSLASGYYNEQFF
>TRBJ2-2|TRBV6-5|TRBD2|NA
TGTGCCAGCAGTACCAGGACTAGCAACACCGGGGAGCTGTTTTTT
CASSTRTSNTGELFF
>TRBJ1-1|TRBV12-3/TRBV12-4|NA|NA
TGTGCCAGCAGGCCCGACCGTATGAACACTGAAGCTTTCTTT
CASRPDRMNTEAFF
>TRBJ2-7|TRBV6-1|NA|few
TGTGCCAGCGGGCGGGATCCCTACGAGCAGTACTTC
CASGRDPYEQYF
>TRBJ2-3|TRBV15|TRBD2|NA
TGTGCCACCAGCAGAGAGTGGATAGCGGGAGTGAGGCACGATACGCAGTATTTT
CATSREWIAGVRHDTQYF
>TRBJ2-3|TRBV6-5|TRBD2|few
TGTGCCAGCAGTTACGGGGGGGTCAATAGCGGGGCGGCGAGGAATACGCAGTATTTT
CASSYGGVNSGAARNTQYF
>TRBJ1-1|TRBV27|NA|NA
TGTGCCAGCAGTGTCGCGGGAGGAGCTGAAGCTTTCTTT
CASSVAGGAEAFF
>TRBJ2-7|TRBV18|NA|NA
TGTGCCAGCTTGGGGGCTACCTACGAGCAGTACTTC
CASLGATYEQYF
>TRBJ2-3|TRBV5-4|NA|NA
TGTGCCAGCAGCTTGGACAGTTCAGATACGCAGTATTTT
CASSLDSSDTQYF
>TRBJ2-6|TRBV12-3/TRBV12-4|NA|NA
TGTGCCAGCAGTTCTCCGGGACGTGCGGTCTCTGGGGCCAACGTCCTGACTTTC
CASSSPGRAVSGANVLTF
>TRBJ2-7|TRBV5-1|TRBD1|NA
TGTGCCAGCAGCCCCACGGGACAGGGTCTACGAGAGCAGTACTTC
CASSPTGQGLREQYF
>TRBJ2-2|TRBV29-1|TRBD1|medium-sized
TGCAGCGTTGAAGAAGGGACAGTCACCGGGGAGCTGTTTTTT
CSVEEGTVTGELFF
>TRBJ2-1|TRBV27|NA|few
TGTGCCAGCAGTTTATCGCCTGACTTACGCAATGAGCAGTTCTTC
CASSLSPDLRNEQFF
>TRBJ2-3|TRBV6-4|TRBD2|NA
TGTGCCAGCAGCATGACTAGCGGGGGCACAGATACGCAGTATTTT
CASSMTSGGTDTQYF
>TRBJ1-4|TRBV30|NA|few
TGTGCCTGGGACGAGAATGAAAAACTGTTTTTT
CAWDENEKLFF